Listed here are 24 T cell receptor beta chains from one sample, sequenced in a study of T cells in tuberculosis. Some clones are missing from TCRdb's copy, which holds only in-frame ones; the method was immunoSEQ multiplex PCR. The sample has 38,000 or so clones; 95% are singletons. Sequenced input: PBMCs. The receptors stem from a donor aged 10-29 years with latent tuberculosis or without tuberculosis infection.

The V and J genes are TRBV15 and TRBJ2-2, with TRBD1 matching over 7 bases. The germline gives CDR1 LNHNV, CDR2 YYDKDF (reference sequence). The CDR3 length is 16 residues. With 0 bases clipped from V and 4 bases from J, the junction kept 5 bases outside the gene matches. The CDR3 DNA reads TGTGCCACCAGCAGAGATCCCAGGGGGTTCACCGGGGAGCTGTTTTTT. It translates to CATSRDPRGFTGELFF.

The genes are TRBV18 and TRBJ1-1; D call uncertain. The CDR3 is 14 amino acids. The V end was cut by 1 base, the J end by 1 base, with 7 bases between. Germline V gene data show CDR1 as KGHSH and CDR2 as LQKENI. In DNA form, the CDR3 reads TGTGCCAGCTCACCACTGGGAGCGAACACTGAAGCTTTCTTT. Protein sequence: CASSPLGANTEAFF.

The V call is TRBV12-5, the J call TRBJ1-1; perhaps TRBD1 as D (5 bases). This CDR3 is 14 amino acids long. Germline CDR1 and CDR2: LGHNT and FRNRAP. Trimming removed 5 bases at V and 3 bases at J, with 13 bases between. The CDR3 DNA reads as TGTGCTAGTGGTACGCAACCGGGGGACACTGAAGCTTTCTTT. Its protein product is CASGTQPGDTEAFF. The full variable domain, completed using reference TRBV12-5 and TRBJ1-1, is DARVTQTPRHKVTEMGQEVTMRCQPILGHNTVFWYRQTMMQGLELLAYFRNRAPLDDSGMPKDRFSAEMPDATLATLKIQPSEPRDSAVYFCASGTQPGDTEAFFGQGTRLTVV.

The V call is TRBV30, the J call TRBJ1-1; D ambiguous. The V end lost 0 bases, the J end lost 5 bases, and 13 bases lay between the germline ends. The CDR3 contains 14 residues. From germline, CDR1 is GTSNPN and CDR2 SVGIG (reference sequence). DNA for the CDR3: TGTGCCTGGAGTGTACGCGGGTATTTAACTGAAGCTTTCTTT. It encodes CAWSVRGYLTEAFF.

The V call is TRBV29-1, the J call TRBJ2-7; 8 positions agree with TRBD1. V was pared by 5 bases and J by 6 bases, with 3 bases of the junction left unmatched. This CDR3 region has 11 residues. Germline values: CDR1 SQVTM, CDR2 ANQGSEA. The CDR3 here is CSVKTGGEQYF. The CDR3 nucleotides read TGCAGCGTTAAAACAGGGGGCGAGCAGTACTTC.

The chain recombines TRBV2 with TRBJ2-5; a weak D match, TRBD1 (8 bases). Germline CDR1 is SNHLY and CDR2 is FYNNEI. This CDR3 has 16 residues. Trimming stripped 5 bases from V and 2 bases from J, with 18 bases between. CDR3 nucleotides: TGTGCCAGCAGTCGCGACAGGGGCGGGGGACAAGAGACCCAGTACTTC. It translates to CASSRDRGGGQETQYF.

This clone was seen only once. V usage is TRBV6-5 and J usage is TRBJ2-5; 8 bases map to TRBD1. The CDR3 is 16 amino acids. V dropped 3 bases and J dropped 5; count of bases not matched to a gene: 11. The germline V gene has CDR1 MNHEY and CDR2 SVGAGI. CDR3 in DNA: TGTGCCAGCAGTTATTCATGGCAGGGGGCGTCGGAGACCCAGTACTTC. It is translated as CASSYSWQGASETQYF.

V and J are TRBV6-1 and TRBJ1-1, with a possible D match to TRBD1 (6 bases). V lost 3 bases and J lost 3, with 8 bases in between. CDR1 is MNHNS and CDR2 is SASEGT in the germline V gene. This CDR3 has 13 amino acids. CDR3 sequence reads: CASSDRGDTEAFF. For the CDR3, the DNA is TGTGCCAGCAGTGACAGGGGAGACACTGAAGCTTTCTTT.

CDR3 loop: CASRGQGLDGYTF. As DNA, the CDR3 is TGTGCCAGTAGGGGACAGGGCCTCGATGGCTACACCTTC. The V and J genes are TRBV19 and TRBJ1-2; 9 bases match TRBD1. Germline CDR1 and CDR2: LNHDA and SQIVND (reference sequence). Trimming cost V 6 bases and J 6 bases; bases outside gene matches: 5. The CDR3 is 13 amino acids.

V usage is TRBV9 and J usage is TRBJ1-2, with a weak D call TRBD1 (5 bases). V was clipped by 0 bases and J by 8 bases, with 11 bases between them. The CDR3 contains 13 residues. CDR1 is SGDLS, CDR2 YYNGEE, per germline. CDR3 sequence (DNA): TGTGCCAGCAGCGTAGATCGGGAGGGGGGCTACACCTTC. This codes for CASSVDREGGYTF.

V usage is TRBV5-8 and J usage is TRBJ1-6, with D possibly being TRBD1 (5 bases). Germline V gives CDR1 SGHTS, CDR2 YDEGEE. V lost 4 bases and J lost 9, with 20 bases in between. The CDR3 consists of 16 residues. The CDR3 region has the DNA TGTGCCAGCAGCCTCCGCCGGGGGATTTTTGGTTCACCCCTCCACTTT. This sequence encodes CASSLRRGIFGSPLHF.

The chain employs TRBV30 and TRBJ2-5, with 7 positions matching TRBD1. The V and J ends lost 0 bases and 2 bases, in that order; junction bases with no gene match: 3. From germline, CDR1 is GTSNPN and CDR2 SVGIG (reference sequence). The CDR3 runs to 14 residues. CDR3 coding DNA: TGTGCCTGGAGTGTAACGGGACAGCAAGAGACCCAGTACTTC. Protein sequence: CAWSVTGQQETQYF.

The rearrangement links TRBV14 to TRBJ1-1; D is unclear. V lost 0 bases and J lost 1, with 9 bases in between. The CDR3 spans 15 residues. The germline V gene encodes CDR1 SGHDN and CDR2 FVKESK. CDR3 DNA: TGTGCCAGCAGCCAAGATCGAGGGCGGAACACTGAAGCTTTCTTT. Its protein is CASSQDRGRNTEAFF.

The V and J genes are TRBV13 and TRBJ2-3, with TRBD1 matching over 7 bases. The V gene's germline CDR1 is PRHDT and CDR2 FYEKMQ (reference sequence). The CDR3 is 14 amino acids. Trimming took 5 bases from V and 2 from J; bases not matched to a gene: 4. The CDR3 here is CASSKQGFTDTQYF. As DNA, the CDR3 is TGTGCCAGCAGCAAACAGGGGTTCACAGATACGCAGTATTTT.

The chain has TRBV29-1 and TRBJ2-5, with 7 positions matching TRBD2. V shed 3 bases, J shed 5 bases, and the junction held 6 bases outside the gene matches. Germline V gene data show CDR1 as SQVTM and CDR2 as ANQGSEA. This CDR3 is 13 amino acids long. The CDR3 spells CSVELGGGETQYF. The CDR3 DNA reads TGCAGCGTTGAGCTGGGCGGGGGTGAGACCCAGTACTTC.

The CDR3 sequence: CATTVGGDMNTEAFF. CDR3 nucleotides: TGTGCCACAACTGTCGGGGGGGATATGAACACTGAAGCTTTCTTT. V gene TRBV19 combines with J gene TRBJ1-1; possible D gene TRBD1, 5 bases. Germline loops: CDR1 LNHDA, CDR2 SQIVND (reference sequence). V was shortened by 10 bases and J by 0 bases, with 18 bases between the two germline ends. The CDR3 sequence is 15 residues long.

The chain links TRBV7-9 to TRBJ1-2; 7 nucleotides agree with TRBD1. V shed 4 bases and J 3 bases; nucleotides not matched to a gene: 5. The V gene's germline CDR1 is SEHNR and CDR2 FQNEAQ (reference sequence). CDR3 length: 14 amino acids. Written as DNA, the CDR3 is TGTGCCAGCAGCTCAAATACAGGGGACTATGGCTACACCTTC. Amino acid sequence: CASSSNTGDYGYTF.

V gene TRBV2 combines with J gene TRBJ1-1; TRBD1 aligns across 7 bases. This CDR3 contains 14 residues. The germline V gene encodes CDR1 SNHLY and CDR2 FYNNEI. V was clipped by 6 bases and J by 1 base; unmatched bases: 5. This CDR3 reads CASSRQGSNTEAFF. The CDR3, as DNA: TGTGCCAGCAGCCGACAGGGTTCGAACACTGAAGCTTTCTTT.

This chain links TRBV29-1 with TRBJ2-7, with 8 bases aligning to TRBD2. The CDR3 consists of 14 residues. The J segment lost 0 bases and the V segment lost 1 base, leaving 2 bases of the junction unmatched. Germline CDR1 reads SQVTM; CDR2 reads ANQGSEA. CDR3 in DNA: TGCAGCGTTGAAGGCGGGGGGAGCTCCTACGAGCAGTACTTC. This codes for CSVEGGGSSYEQYF.

The sample holds one count of this clone. The V gene is TRBV10-3, the J gene TRBJ1-5; D is perhaps TRBD1 (5 bases). V lost 3 bases to trimming and J lost 7 bases, with 13 bases between them. The CDR3 sequence is 14 residues long. The germline V gene has CDR1 ENHRY and CDR2 SYGVKD. The CDR3 protein is CAISEGHVYQPQHF. The CDR3 DNA is TGTGCCATCAGTGAAGGACACGTCTACCAGCCCCAGCATTTT.

V is TRBV11-2 and J is TRBJ1-2; 9 positions match TRBD1. The CDR3 loop spans 13 amino acids. The germline V gene has CDR1 SGHAT and CDR2 FQNNGV. Germline trimming cut 5 bases from V and 8 bases from J; bases unmatched to any gene: 6. CDR3 nucleotides: TGTGCCAGCAGCCCTAACAGGGGGCCGGGCTACACCTTC. Its translation is CASSPNRGPGYTF.

This rearrangement joins TRBV2 to TRBJ1-6; 8 bases are a match to TRBD1. V gave up 10 bases and J gave up 3 bases; unmatched junction bases: 2. Germline V gene lookup returns CDR1 SNHLY and CDR2 FYNNEI. The CDR3 length is 13 residues. CDR3 in amino acids: CATGTGYNSPLHF. The CDR3 bases are TGTGCCACCGGGACAGGCTATAATTCACCCCTCCACTTT.

This clone was seen just once. The rearrangement links TRBV19 to TRBJ2-3; 9 nucleotides line up with TRBD1. Germline V gene data show CDR1 as LNHDA and CDR2 as SQIVND (reference sequence). This CDR3 spans 16 amino acids. The J segment lost 4 bases and the V segment lost 4 bases, leaving 9 bases of the junction unmatched. The CDR3 is CASSKRDREVADTQYF. CDR3 bases: TGTGCCAGTAGTAAACGGGACAGGGAAGTGGCAGATACGCAGTATTTT.

This clone was detected only once. The J gene is TRBJ2-7, the V gene TRBV9; D gene uncertain. This CDR3 has 15 residues. V was trimmed by 1 base and J by 2 bases, leaving 13 bases between them. CDR1 is SGDLS, CDR2 YYNGEE, per germline. CDR3 nucleotides: TGTGCCAGCAGCGTATTAAGTGACACAACCTACGAGCAGTACTTC. Protein product: CASSVLSDTTYEQYF. The entire variable domain, with the rest obtained from reference TRBV9 and TRBJ2-7, is as follows: DSGVTQTPKHLITATGQRVTLRCSPRSGDLSVYWYQQSLDQGLQFLIQYYNGEERAKGNILERFSAQQFPDLHSELNLSSLELGDSALYFCASSVLSDTTYEQYFGPGTRLTVT.